This TCR beta chain was profiled in a study of T-cell memory formation after mild COVID-19. Study-wide background: There were largely donor-specific TCR clusters. The study's findings and limits: Pre-infection memory contained some responding clones, which suggested that cross-reactive memory had joined. Contracting CD4+ clones sat mainly in CM and EM; CD8+ in EMRA.

The TCR alpha and TCR beta cDNA libraries, bearing sample barcodes and UMIs, were generated by 5'RACE using constant-segment primers. MiXCR, run by TCRdb on the 5' RACE reads, gives a single entry per CDR3 protein. The sample shows tens of thousands of distinct CDR3 sequences, 16% of them seen only once. As regards this clonotype: Its antigen is not known.

V was shortened by 7 bases and J by 4 bases, with 5 bases between the two germline ends. The CDR3 is made up of 11 amino acids. Germline V lookup: CDR1 LGHNT, CDR2 FRNRAP. Sequences were obtained from PBMCs or a T cell subset sorted from them (not recorded which). The sequence came from an adult woman who had mild COVID-19 (a few samples of this study predate the infection). Cell type and time point are not known. The rearrangement links TRBV12-5 to TRBJ2-1; D gene unclear. The CDR3 coding sequence is TGTGCTAGTGAGGTTTACAATGAGCAGTTCTTC. Protein: CASEVYNEQFF.